Presented here are 10 T cell receptor beta chains from one specimen sequenced in a study of T cell responses to AZD1222 COVID-19 vaccine. Repertoires were generated with immunoSEQ multiplex PCR, while TCRdb's copy carries only in-frame clones and drops some. In the table there are some 130,000 clones, 92% of which are singletons. Sequenced material: peripheral blood, taken on day 0 of AZD1222 vaccination. The receptors come from an adult in good health.

The chain employs TRBV19 and TRBJ2-2; D may be TRBD2 (5 bases). CDR1 and CDR2 (germline): LNHDA, SQIVND (reference sequence). Trimming took off 7 bases at V and 4 bases at J, with 16 bases between the two ends. The length of the CDR3 is 15 residues. CDR3 DNA sequence: TGTGCCAGTACGGGAAGATTTGCGGGCACCGGGGAGCTGTTTTTT. It is translated as CASTGRFAGTGELFF.

The J gene is TRBJ2-1, the V gene TRBV5-1; TRBD2 might be the D (5 bases). The CDR3 has 15 residues. Trimming pared 1 base from V and 3 bases from J, leaving 11 bases between. Germline V gene lookup returns CDR1 SGHRS and CDR2 YFSETQ. CDR3 residues: CASSLFGSVYNEQFF. The CDR3 DNA reads TGCGCCAGCAGCTTGTTTGGTAGCGTCTACAATGAGCAGTTCTTC.

The chain employs TRBV25-1 and TRBJ2-3; D is possibly TRBD2 (6 bases). Germline V gene lookup returns CDR1 MGHDK and CDR2 SYGVNS. This CDR3 spans 15 amino acids. Trimming pared 4 bases from V and 0 bases from J, leaving 11 bases between. This CDR3 reads CASSVSGYSTDTQYF. CDR3 DNA: TGTGCCAGCAGTGTTAGCGGTTATAGCACAGATACGCAGTATTTT.

This clone was found once. In nucleotides, the CDR3 is TGTGCCTGGAGCGTCCGAGGGACGCTGTATAATTCACCCCTCCACTTT. Protein sequence: CAWSVRGTLYNSPLHF. This sequence joins TRBV30 and TRBJ1-6; TRBD1 might be the D (5 bases). Trimming removed 3 bases from V and 4 bases from J, with 16 bases in between. The germline CDR1 and CDR2 sequences are GTSNPN and SVGIG (reference sequence). The CDR3 runs to 16 residues.

This clone occurred once. The J gene is TRBJ1-1, the V gene TRBV5-1; the match to TRBD1 covers 9 bases. With V trimmed by 4 bases and J by 1 base, 8 bases remained unmatched. Germline V gives CDR1 SGHRS, CDR2 YFSETQ. CDR3 size: 16 residues. CDR3 DNA sequence: TGCGCCAGCAGCCCGTCCGGGACAGGGAGGAACACTGAAGCTTTCTTT. The encoded protein is CASSPSGTGRNTEAFF.

V usage is TRBV4-2 and J usage is TRBJ2-7, with a possible D match to TRBD1 (5 bases). Germline V gene data show CDR1 as LGHNA and CDR2 as YNFKEQ. This CDR3 is built from 15 residues. The germline V and J ends were trimmed by 0 bases and 5 bases, with 14 bases remaining between them. CDR3 DNA sequence: TGTGCCAGCAGCCAAGAAAGCAGGGATTACGACGAGCAGTACTTC. The encoded protein is CASSQESRDYDEQYF.

The chain carries TRBV5-1 and TRBJ2-1, with 8 bases fitting TRBD2. This CDR3 spans 18 amino acids. Trimming took 4 bases from V and 8 from J; bases not matched to a gene: 20. The germline CDR1 and CDR2 sequences are SGHRS and YFSETQ. The DNA for the CDR3 is TGCGCCAGCAGCCCCATATCTAATCCAGCGGGAGTTTTCGATGAGCAGTTCTTC. It codes for CASSPISNPAGVFDEQFF. The full variable domain, in which reference TRBV5-1 and TRBJ2-1 provide the parts outside the CDR3, is KAGVTQTPRYLIKTRGQQVTLSCSPISGHRSVSWYQQTPGQGLQFLFEYFSETQRNKGNFPGRFSGRQFSNSRSEMNVSTLELGDSALYLCASSPISNPAGVFDEQFFGPGTRLTVL.

The gene calls are TRBV9 and TRBJ2-5; possibly TRBD1 for D (6 bases). V lost 0 bases, J lost 4 bases, and 13 bases lay in between. This CDR3 region has 15 residues. The V gene's germline CDR1 is SGDLS and CDR2 YYNGEE. CDR3 DNA: TGTGCCAGCAGCGTAGAGGGGGAAACGGGAGAGACCCAGTACTTC. Protein: CASSVEGETGETQYF.

This sequence joins TRBV7-6 and TRBJ1-6; D might be TRBD1 (6 bases). This CDR3 contains 14 residues. The V end lost 6 bases, the J end lost 7 bases, and 13 bases lay between the germline ends. Germline lookup yields CDR1 SGHVS and CDR2 FNYEAQ. In DNA form, the CDR3 reads TGTGCCAGCAGACAGGACAGTACAAATTCACCCCTCCACTTT. Its protein is CASRQDSTNSPLHF.

This chain uses TRBV6-5 with TRBJ2-2; D gene unclear. Germline CDR1 and CDR2: MNHEY and SVGAGI. V was pared by 4 bases and J by 0 bases, with 6 bases between. The CDR3 extends over 14 amino acids. The CDR3 DNA is TGTGCCAGCAGTTTTATATCGAACACCGGGGAGCTGTTTTTT. Protein sequence: CASSFISNTGELFF.